This T cell receptor (beta chain) was sequenced for a study of T cell responses to AZD1222 COVID-19 vaccine. Produced via immunoSEQ multiplex PCR; TCRdb's table is partial and in-frame only. The table lists 90,000 to 120,000 clones, 70% to 90% of them singletons. CDR3 size: 15 residues. From germline, CDR1 is LGHNA and CDR2 YSLEER. The J segment lost 0 bases and the V segment lost 4 bases, leaving 5 bases of the junction unmatched. The receptor comes from an adult who received the AZD1222 COVID-19 vaccine. V is TRBV4-3 and J is TRBJ2-7; 8 bases map to TRBD1. Here the sequenced sample was peripheral blood, taken 28 days after the second AZD1222 dose. The CDR3 nucleotides read TGCGCCAGCAGCCTCGGGACAGGAAGCTCCTACGAGCAGTACTTC. Residues: CASSLGTGSSYEQYF.